This T cell receptor (beta chain) originates from a study of Ad26.COV2.S vaccination and SARS-CoV-2 variants. General study findings and limits: Reportedly, spike-specific CD8+ and CD4+ T cell responses achieved substantial breadth once vaccination had taken place. The placebo group had lower spike-specific TCR breadth than the vaccine recipients did.

Described treatment: roughly 18 received Ad26.COV2.S at low or high dose, single or two shots; five or six received placebo; per-sample allocation not given. Samples came from day 63 after the first vaccine or placebo injection. Method: immunoSEQ multiplex PCR; TCRdb's copy keeps in-frame clones and lacks some. The profile covers roughly 680,000 clones, with 70% to 90% appearing a single time and over 1.3% taken by the ten largest. The CDR3 runs 16 residues. Trimming removed 6 bases from V and 2 bases from J, with 19 bases in between. Germline lookup yields CDR1 LNHDA and CDR2 SQIVND (reference sequence). This clone was seen more than once but under ten times. What it binds is unknown.

The source is a person aged 18-65 years who received the Ad26.COV2.S COVID-19 vaccine or a placebo. The V call is TRBV19, the J call TRBJ1-1, with a weak D call TRBD1 (6 bases). Material: peripheral blood, obtained in a trial of Ad26.COV2.S vaccine versus placebo. Here the CDR3 DNA reads TGTGCCAGTAGACCCAGGATATATGGGGGCAACACTGAAGCTTTCTTT. This gives the protein CASRPRIYGGNTEAFF.